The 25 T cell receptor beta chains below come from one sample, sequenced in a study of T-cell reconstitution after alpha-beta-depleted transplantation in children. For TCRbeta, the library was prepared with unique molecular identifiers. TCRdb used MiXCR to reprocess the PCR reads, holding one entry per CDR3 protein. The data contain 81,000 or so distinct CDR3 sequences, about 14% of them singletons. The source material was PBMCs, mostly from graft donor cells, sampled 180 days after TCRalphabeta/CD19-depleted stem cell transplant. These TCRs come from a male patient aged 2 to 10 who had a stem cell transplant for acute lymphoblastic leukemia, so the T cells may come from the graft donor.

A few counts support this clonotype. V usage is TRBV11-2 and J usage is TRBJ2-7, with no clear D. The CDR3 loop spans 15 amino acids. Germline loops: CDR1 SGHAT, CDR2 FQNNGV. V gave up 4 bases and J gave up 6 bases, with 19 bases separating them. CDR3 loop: CASSSGVGVGREQYF. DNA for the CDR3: TGTGCCAGCAGCTCCGGCGTTGGGGTTGGGCGCGAGCAGTACTTC.

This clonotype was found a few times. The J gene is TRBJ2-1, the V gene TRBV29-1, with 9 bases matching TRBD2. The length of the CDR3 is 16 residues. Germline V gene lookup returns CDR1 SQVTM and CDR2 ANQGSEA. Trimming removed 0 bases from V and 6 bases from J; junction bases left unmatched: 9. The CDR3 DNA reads TGCAGCGTTGAAGAAGGGGGCGGGGGGGCCTTCAATGAGCAGTTCTTC. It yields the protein CSVEEGGGGAFNEQFF.

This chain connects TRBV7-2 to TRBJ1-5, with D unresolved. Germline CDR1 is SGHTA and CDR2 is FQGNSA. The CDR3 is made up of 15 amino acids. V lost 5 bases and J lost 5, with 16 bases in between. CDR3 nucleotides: TGTGCCAGCAGCACCCACACCGTCAGCGATCAGCCCCAGCATTTT. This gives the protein CASSTHTVSDQPQHF.

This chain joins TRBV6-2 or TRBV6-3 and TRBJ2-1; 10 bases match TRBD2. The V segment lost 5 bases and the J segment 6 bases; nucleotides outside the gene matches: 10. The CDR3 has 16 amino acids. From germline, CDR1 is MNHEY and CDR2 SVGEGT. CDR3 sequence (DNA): TGTGCCAGCAGTACCGAGCGGGGGGGGAGTGGCAATGAGCAGTTCTTC. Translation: CASSTERGGSGNEQFF.

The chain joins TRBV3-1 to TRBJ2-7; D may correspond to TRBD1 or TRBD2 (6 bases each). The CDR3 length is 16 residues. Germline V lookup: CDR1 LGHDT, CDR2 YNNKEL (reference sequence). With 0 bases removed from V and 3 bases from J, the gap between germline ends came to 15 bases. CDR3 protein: CASSQDPRGPRYEQYF. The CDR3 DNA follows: TGTGCCAGCAGCCAAGATCCCCGGGGGCCCCGCTACGAGCAGTACTTC.

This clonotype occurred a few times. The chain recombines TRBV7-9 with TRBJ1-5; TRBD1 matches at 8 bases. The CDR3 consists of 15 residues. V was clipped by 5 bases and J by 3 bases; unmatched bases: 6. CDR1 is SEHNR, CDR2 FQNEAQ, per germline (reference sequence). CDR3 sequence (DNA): TGTGCCAGCAGCCCCCAGGGGGCTCCCAATCAGCCCCAGCATTTT. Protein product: CASSPQGAPNQPQHF.

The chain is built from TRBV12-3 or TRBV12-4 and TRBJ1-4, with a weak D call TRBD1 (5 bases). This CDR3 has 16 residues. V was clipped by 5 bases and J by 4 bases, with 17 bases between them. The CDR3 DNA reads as TGTGCCAGCAGTAACAAGCCCCCAGGGTTTAATGAAAAACTGTTTTTT. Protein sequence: CASSNKPPGFNEKLFF.

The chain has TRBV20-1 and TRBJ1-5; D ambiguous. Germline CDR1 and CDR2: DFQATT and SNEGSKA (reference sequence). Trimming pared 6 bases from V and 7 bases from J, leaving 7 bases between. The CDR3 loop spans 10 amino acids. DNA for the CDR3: TGCAGTGCGGGCAGACAGCCCCAGCATTTT. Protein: CSAGRQPQHF.

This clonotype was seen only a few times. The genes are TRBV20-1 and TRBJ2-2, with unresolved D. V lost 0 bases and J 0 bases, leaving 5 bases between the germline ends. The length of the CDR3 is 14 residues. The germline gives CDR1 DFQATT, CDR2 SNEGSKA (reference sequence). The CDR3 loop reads CSARDLANTGELFF. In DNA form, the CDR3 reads TGCAGTGCTAGAGATTTGGCGAACACCGGGGAGCTGTTTTTT.

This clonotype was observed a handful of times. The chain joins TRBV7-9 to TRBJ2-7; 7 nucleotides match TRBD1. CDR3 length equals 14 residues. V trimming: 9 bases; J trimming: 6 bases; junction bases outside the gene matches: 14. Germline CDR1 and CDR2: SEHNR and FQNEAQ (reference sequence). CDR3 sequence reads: CASETGTAAGEQYF. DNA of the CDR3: TGTGCCAGTGAGACCGGGACAGCGGCCGGCGAGCAGTACTTC.

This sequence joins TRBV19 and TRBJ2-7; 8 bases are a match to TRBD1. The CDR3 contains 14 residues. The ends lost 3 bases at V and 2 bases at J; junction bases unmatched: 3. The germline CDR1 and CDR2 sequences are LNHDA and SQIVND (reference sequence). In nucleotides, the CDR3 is TGTGCCAGTAGTATTCAGGGGGCCCCCTACGAGCAGTACTTC. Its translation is CASSIQGAPYEQYF.

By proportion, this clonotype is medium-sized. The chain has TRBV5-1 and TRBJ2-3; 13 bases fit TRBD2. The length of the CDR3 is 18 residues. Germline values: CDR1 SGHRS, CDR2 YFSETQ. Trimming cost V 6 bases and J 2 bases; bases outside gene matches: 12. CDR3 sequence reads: CASTSRGLAGLNTDTQYF. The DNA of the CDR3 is TGCGCCAGCACCTCGCGGGGACTAGCGGGGTTAAACACAGATACGCAGTATTTT.

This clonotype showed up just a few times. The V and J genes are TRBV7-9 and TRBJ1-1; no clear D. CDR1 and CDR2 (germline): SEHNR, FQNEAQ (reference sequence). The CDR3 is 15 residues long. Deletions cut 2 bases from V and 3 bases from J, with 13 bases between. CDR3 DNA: TGTGCCAGCAGCTTATGGGGTGGTGGGGACACTGAAGCTTTCTTT. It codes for CASSLWGGGDTEAFF.

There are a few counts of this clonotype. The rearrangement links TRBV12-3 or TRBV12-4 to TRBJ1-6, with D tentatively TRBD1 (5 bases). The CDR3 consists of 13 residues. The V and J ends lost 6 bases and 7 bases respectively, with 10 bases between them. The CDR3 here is CASRGRVNSPLHF. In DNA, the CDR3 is TGTGCCAGCAGGGGGCGGGTGAATTCACCCCTCCACTTT.

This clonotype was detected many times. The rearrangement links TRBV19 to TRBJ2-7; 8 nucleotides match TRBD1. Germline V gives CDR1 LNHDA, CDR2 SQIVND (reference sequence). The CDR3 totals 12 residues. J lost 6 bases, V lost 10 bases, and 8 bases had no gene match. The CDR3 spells CAILTGAGEQYF. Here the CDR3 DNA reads TGTGCCATTCTGACAGGGGCCGGCGAGCAGTACTTC.

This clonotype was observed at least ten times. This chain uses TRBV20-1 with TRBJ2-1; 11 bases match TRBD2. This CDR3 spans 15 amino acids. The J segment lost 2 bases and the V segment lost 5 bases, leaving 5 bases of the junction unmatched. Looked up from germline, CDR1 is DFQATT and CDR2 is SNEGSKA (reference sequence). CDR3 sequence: CSAFPSGGPYNEQFF. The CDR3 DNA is TGCAGTGCTTTCCCTAGCGGGGGGCCCTACAATGAGCAGTTCTTC.

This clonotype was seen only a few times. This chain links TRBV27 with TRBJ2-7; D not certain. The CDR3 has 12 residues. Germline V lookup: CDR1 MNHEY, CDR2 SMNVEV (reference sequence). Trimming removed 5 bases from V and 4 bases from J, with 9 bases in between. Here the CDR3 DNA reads TGTGCCAGCAGTCCAGATATTTACGAGCAGTACTTC. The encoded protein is CASSPDIYEQYF.

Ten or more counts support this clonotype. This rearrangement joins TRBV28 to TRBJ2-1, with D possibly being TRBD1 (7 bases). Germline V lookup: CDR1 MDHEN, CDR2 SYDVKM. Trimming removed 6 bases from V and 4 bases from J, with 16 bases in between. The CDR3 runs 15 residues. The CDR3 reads CASREAGQLYNEQFF. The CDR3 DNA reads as TGTGCCAGCAGAGAGGCGGGACAGCTTTACAATGAGCAGTTCTTC. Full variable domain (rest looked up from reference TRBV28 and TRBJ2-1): DVKVTQSSRYLVKRTGEKVFLECVQDMDHENMFWYRQDPGLGLRLIYFSYDVKMKEKGDIPEGYSVSREKKERFSLILESASTNQTSMYLCASREAGQLYNEQFFGPGTRLTVL.

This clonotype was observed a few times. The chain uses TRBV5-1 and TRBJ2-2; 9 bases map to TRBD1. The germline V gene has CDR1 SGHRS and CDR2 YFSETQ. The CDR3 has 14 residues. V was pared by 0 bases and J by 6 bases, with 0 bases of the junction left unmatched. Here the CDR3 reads CASSLGQGAGELFF. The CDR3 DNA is TGCGCCAGCAGCTTGGGACAGGGGGCCGGGGAGCTGTTTTTT. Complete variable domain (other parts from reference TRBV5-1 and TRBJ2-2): KAGVTQTPRYLIKTRGQQVTLSCSPISGHRSVSWYQQTPGQGLQFLFEYFSETQRNKGNFPGRFSGRQFSNSRSEMNVSTLELGDSALYLCASSLGQGAGELFFGEGSRLTVL.

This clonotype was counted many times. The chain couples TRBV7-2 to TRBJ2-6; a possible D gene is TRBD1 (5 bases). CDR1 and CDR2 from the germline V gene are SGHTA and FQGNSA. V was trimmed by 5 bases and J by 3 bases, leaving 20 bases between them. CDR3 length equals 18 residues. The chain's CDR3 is CASSRYVGPLDGANVLTF. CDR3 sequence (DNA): TGTGCCAGCAGCCGCTACGTGGGGCCCCTGGATGGGGCCAACGTCCTGACTTTC.

CDR3 sequence reads: CASSLAGGEQFF. The CDR3, as DNA: TGTGCCAGCAGCTTAGCGGGGGGTGAGCAGTTCTTC. The J gene is TRBJ2-1, the V gene TRBV7-9, with a possible D match to TRBD2 (6 bases). The CDR3 is 12 amino acids. From germline, CDR1 is SEHNR and CDR2 FQNEAQ (reference sequence). Trimming took 0 bases from V and 9 from J, leaving 6 bases between them. Variable domain in full (rest from reference TRBV7-9 and TRBJ2-1): DTGVSQNPRHKITKRGQNVTFRCDPISEHNRLYWYRQTLGQGPEFLTYFQNEAQLEKSRLLSDRFSAERPKGSFSTLEIQRTEQGDSAMYLCASSLAGGEQFFGPGTRLTVL.

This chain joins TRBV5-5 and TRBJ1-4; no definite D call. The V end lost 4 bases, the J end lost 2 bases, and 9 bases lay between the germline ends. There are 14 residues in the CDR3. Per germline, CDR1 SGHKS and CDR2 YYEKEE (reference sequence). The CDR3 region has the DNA TGTGCCAGCAGCCCGTGGGGTACTAATGAAAAACTGTTTTTT. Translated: CASSPWGTNEKLFF.

The CDR3 region is CASSEPRGSYNEQFF. The CDR3 DNA reads as TGTGCCAGCAGCGAACCCAGGGGGAGCTACAATGAGCAGTTCTTC. The V gene is TRBV11-3, the J gene TRBJ2-1, with 7 bases lining up with TRBD1. CDR1 and CDR2 from the germline V gene are SGHNT and YENEEA. The CDR3 sequence is 15 residues long. V lost 5 bases and J lost 3; bases outside the gene matches: 7.

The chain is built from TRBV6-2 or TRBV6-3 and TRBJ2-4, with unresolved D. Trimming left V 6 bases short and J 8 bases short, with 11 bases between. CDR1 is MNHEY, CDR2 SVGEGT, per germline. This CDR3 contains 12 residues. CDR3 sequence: CASSPLRHIQYF. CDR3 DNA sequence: TGTGCCAGCAGCCCCCTCCGACACATTCAGTACTTC.

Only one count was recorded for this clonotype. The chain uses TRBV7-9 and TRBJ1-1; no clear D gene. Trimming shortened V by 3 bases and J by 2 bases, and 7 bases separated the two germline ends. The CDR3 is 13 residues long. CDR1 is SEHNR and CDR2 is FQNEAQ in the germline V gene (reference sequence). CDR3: CASSFSLNTEAFF. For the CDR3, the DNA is TGTGCCAGCAGCTTCTCATTAAACACTGAAGCTTTCTTT.